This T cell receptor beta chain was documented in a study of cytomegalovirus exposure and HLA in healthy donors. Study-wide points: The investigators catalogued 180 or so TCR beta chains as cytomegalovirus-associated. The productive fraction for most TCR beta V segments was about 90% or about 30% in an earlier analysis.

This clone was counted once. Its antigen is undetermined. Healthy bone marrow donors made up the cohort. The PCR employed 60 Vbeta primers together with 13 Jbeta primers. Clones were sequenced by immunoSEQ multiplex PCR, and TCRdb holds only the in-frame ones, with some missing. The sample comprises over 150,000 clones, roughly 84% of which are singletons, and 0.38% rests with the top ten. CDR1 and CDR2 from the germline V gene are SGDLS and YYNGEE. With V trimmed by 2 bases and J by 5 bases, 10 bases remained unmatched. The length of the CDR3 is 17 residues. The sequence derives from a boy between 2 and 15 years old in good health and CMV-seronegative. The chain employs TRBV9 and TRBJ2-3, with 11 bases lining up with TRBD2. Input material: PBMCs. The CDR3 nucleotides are TGTGCCAGCAGCGTTGGTAGCGGGAGGGTTGGGGGAGATACGCAGTATTTT. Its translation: CASSVGSGRVGGDTQYF.